A selection of T cell receptor beta chains follows, all from one sample in a study of blood T cell repertoires in COVID-19. Clones were read by immunoSEQ multiplex PCR, and TCRdb kept only the in-frame ones, dropping some. This sample has some 90,000 clones, with around 85% found just once. Sequenced material: peripheral blood. The source of these receptors is a man aged 55-75 years with acute or convalescent COVID-19. The CDR3 runs from the conserved cysteine through the conserved F or W. The D gene is left open where the match is weak. Clone sizes are given selectively: once, few, many, or a class where the clone is expanded.

V: TRBV5-4; D: .; size: .; CDR3: CASSSIHQEDTQYF
V: TRBV2; D: TRBD1; size: .; CDR3: CASSGQGYEQYF
V: TRBV27; D: .; size: .; CDR3: CASSLSLSGLQTQYF
V: TRBV7-2; D: .; size: once; CDR3: CASSLAGQIMATQYF
V: TRBV18; D: TRBD1; size: .; CDR3: CASSPGQGSYGYTF
V: TRBV28; D: .; size: .; CDR3: CASSFGGAGNTEAFF
V: TRBV6-5; D: .; size: .; CDR3: CASTVTGPNTEAFF
V: TRBV24-1; D: TRBD1; size: .; CDR3: CATSDQSGQGGDTQYF
V: TRBV20-1; D: .; size: .; CDR3: CSALDSYEQYF
V: TRBV4-2; D: TRBD2; size: .; CDR3: CASSQDLSGLAGGTDTQYF
V: TRBV30; D: TRBD2; size: .; CDR3: CAWRGLAGVGEQFF
V: TRBV4-1; D: .; size: .; CDR3: CASSRRTGYEQYF
V: TRBV15; D: .; size: .; CDR3: CATSAPGHLETQYF
V: TRBV6-5; D: .; size: .; CDR3: CASTSRSAGGNTIYF
V: TRBV2; D: .; size: .; CDR3: CASSEGRAGTEAFF
V: TRBV19; D: TRBD1; size: .; CDR3: CASSPGQGDYGYTF
V: TRBV6-6; D: .; size: .; CDR3: CASMDGVGPHIGEQYF
V: TRBV13; D: TRBD2; size: .; CDR3: CASSWTGLASNEQFF
V: TRBV5-5; D: .; size: .; CDR3: CASSLWSGAQSKNEQFF
V: TRBV3-1/TRBV3-2; D: .; size: .; CDR3: CASSQQGTGANYGYTF
V: TRBV7-2; D: .; size: .; CDR3: CASSLRGQKSSYEQYF
V: TRBV6-5; D: TRBD1; size: few; CDR3: CASITRTGTHEQYF
V: TRBV7-2; D: .; size: .; CDR3: CASSLLIIQGNGYTF
V: TRBV6-2/TRBV6-3; D: .; size: .; CDR3: CASSTQGNTEAFF